This record concerns one TCR beta chain sequence. Study processing details: For the immunoSEQ data, sequences were junction-only without quality scores, so filtering differed. Assay: immunoSEQ multiplex PCR; the TCRdb copy retains only in-frame clones and omits some. V, J and clone size are those of that table, while D and trimming were read from the DNA. The repertoire has some 2 million clones, roughly 94% of them found once; the top ten carry around 0.13%. This sample stems from a study of shared clonotypes between healthy human individuals. This TCR came from a young man in good health. Specimen: naive CD4+ T cells sorted from blood. Subset of the sample: CD45RA+ positively selected.

CDR3 sequence (DNA): TGTGCCAGCAGCGCGACAGGGATGAATGGCTACACCTTC. Amino acids: CASSATGMNGYTF. The J gene is TRBJ1-2, the V gene TRBV11-2; the match to TRBD1 covers 7 bases. J was trimmed by 6 bases and V by 5 bases; bases with no gene match: 6. This CDR3 has 13 residues. The V gene's germline CDR1 is SGHAT and CDR2 FQNNGV.